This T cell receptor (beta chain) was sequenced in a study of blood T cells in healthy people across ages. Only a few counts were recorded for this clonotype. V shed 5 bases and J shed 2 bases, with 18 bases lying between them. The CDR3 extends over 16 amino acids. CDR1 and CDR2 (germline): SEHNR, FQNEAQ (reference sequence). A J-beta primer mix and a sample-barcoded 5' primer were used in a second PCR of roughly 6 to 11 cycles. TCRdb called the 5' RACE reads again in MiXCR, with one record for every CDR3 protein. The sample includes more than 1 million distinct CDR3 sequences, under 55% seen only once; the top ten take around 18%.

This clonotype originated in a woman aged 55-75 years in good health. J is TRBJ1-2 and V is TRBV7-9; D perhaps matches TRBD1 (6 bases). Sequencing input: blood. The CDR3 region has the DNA TGTGCCAGCAGCCCTGGGGCGGGGCAGGGGAACTATGGCTACACCTTC. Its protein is CASSPGAGQGNYGYTF.